This T cell receptor beta chain originates from a study of blood T cell repertoires in COVID-19. The data were produced by immunoSEQ multiplex PCR, yet TCRdb's version contains in-frame clones alone and is incomplete. This sample has 70,000 or so clones, with 90% found just once. Germline V CDR1 and CDR2: PRHDT, FYEKMQ (reference sequence). This CDR3 spans 16 amino acids. Trimming removed 2 bases from V and 3 bases from J; junction bases left unmatched: 4. The TCR sequence derives from a woman aged 18-35 years with acute or convalescent COVID-19. V gene TRBV13 combines with J gene TRBJ2-3, with 11 bases that match TRBD1. The specimen sequenced was peripheral blood. In DNA, the CDR3 is TGTGCCAGCAGCTTAACCGGGACAGGGGGAACAGATACGCAGTATTTT. It codes for CASSLTGTGGTDTQYF.